The 22 T cell receptor beta chains in this list originate from one sample, sequenced in a study of blood T cell repertoires in COVID-19. Assay used: immunoSEQ multiplex PCR; TCRdb lists only in-frame clones, some missing. The table has approximately 47,000 clones, around nine tenths seen once. The source material was peripheral blood. All receptors come from a human donor with active COVID-19. The donor label of this sample is uncertain.

This chain uses TRBV3-1 (or the pseudogene TRBV3-2) with TRBJ2-7; TRBD2 might be the D (5 bases). The germline V and J ends were trimmed by 2 bases and 3 bases, with 8 bases remaining between them. Germline V gene data show CDR1 as LGHDT and CDR2 as YNNKEL (reference sequence). This CDR3 is built from 13 residues. CDR3 region: CASSQLGGYEQYF. CDR3 nucleotide sequence: TGTGCCAGCAGCCAATTAGGAGGCTACGAGCAGTACTTC.

This clone was counted a few times. The J gene is TRBJ2-7, the V gene TRBV4-3; no firm D call. The CDR3 is 15 residues long. CDR1 is LGHNA, CDR2 YSLEER, per germline. Trimming pared 1 base from V and 0 bases from J, leaving 10 bases between. The CDR3 reads CASSQGLAGSYEQYF. The CDR3 DNA follows: TGCGCCAGCAGCCAAGGGCTTGCAGGCTCCTACGAGCAGTACTTC.

The J gene is TRBJ2-3, the V gene TRBV9; 11 bases align to TRBD2. The J segment lost 1 base and the V segment lost 4 bases, leaving 11 bases of the junction unmatched. CDR1 and CDR2 (germline): SGDLS, YYNGEE. The CDR3 has 18 residues. The CDR3 nucleotides read TGTGCCAGCAGCCCGCGGCTAGCGGGGGGCGGGGGCACAGATACGCAGTATTTT. Translated: CASSPRLAGGGGTDTQYF.

V and J are TRBV6-2 or TRBV6-3 and TRBJ2-1; 8 nucleotides line up with TRBD2. V shed 6 bases, J shed 6 bases, and the junction held 7 bases outside the gene matches. Per the germline V gene, CDR1 is MNHEY and CDR2 is SVGEGT. The CDR3 covers 14 residues. CDR3 bases: TGTGCCAGCAGCTCCGGGACTAGATTCAATGAGCAGTTCTTC. Translated, it gives CASSSGTRFNEQFF.

CDR3 nucleotides: TGTGCCAGCAGCGTAGCTACGGGTCAGCCCCAGCATTTT. Protein: CASSVATGQPQHF. The V and J genes are TRBV9 and TRBJ1-5; D gene uncertain. In germline, CDR1 is SGDLS, CDR2 YYNGEE. The V and J ends lost 0 bases and 6 bases respectively, with 7 bases between them. The CDR3 contains 13 residues.

This clone was seen a single time. The chain couples TRBV5-1 to TRBJ2-2; 11 positions match TRBD1. The CDR3 consists of 15 residues. Germline values: CDR1 SGHRS, CDR2 YFSETQ. Germline trimming cut 5 bases from V and 4 bases from J; bases unmatched to any gene: 4. DNA for the CDR3: TGCGCCAGCAGATCCGGGACAGGGGGCACCGGGGAGCTGTTTTTT. Protein: CASRSGTGGTGELFF.

The chain couples TRBV27 to TRBJ1-2; the D is unclear. V lost 0 bases and J lost 3, with 8 bases in between. Germline V gene sequence: CDR1 MNHEY, CDR2 SMNVEV (reference sequence). CDR3 length equals 14 residues. As DNA, the CDR3 is TGTGCCAGCAGTTTATCTGGAGCGCACTATGGCTACACCTTC. It translates to CASSLSGAHYGYTF.

The chain combines TRBV11-2 with TRBJ2-5; TRBD2 might be the D (6 bases). With 5 bases removed from V and 7 bases from J, the gap between germline ends came to 20 bases. The CDR3 contains 15 residues. Germline V gene lookup returns CDR1 SGHAT and CDR2 FQNNGV. This CDR3 reads CASSTRGTAVGTQYF. The CDR3 nucleotides are TGTGCCAGCAGCACCCGCGGGACCGCCGTAGGGACCCAGTACTTC.

The table lists this clone with a few counts. The chain links TRBV5-1 to TRBJ2-1; 8 bases match TRBD1. Germline V gives CDR1 SGHRS, CDR2 YFSETQ. The V segment lost 0 bases and the J segment 3 bases; nucleotides outside the gene matches: 2. This CDR3 spans 15 amino acids. The CDR3 is CASSLVQGVYNEQFF. For the CDR3, the DNA is TGCGCCAGCAGCTTGGTACAGGGGGTCTACAATGAGCAGTTCTTC.

The rearrangement joins TRBV11-1 to TRBJ1-1; D gene uncertain. The CDR3 length is 13 residues. Germline V gene lookup returns CDR1 SGHAT and CDR2 FQDESV (reference sequence). V was shortened by 5 bases and J by 0 bases, with 7 bases between the two germline ends. The CDR3 sequence: CASSIQMNTEAFF. The CDR3 DNA reads TGTGCCAGCAGCATACAGATGAACACTGAAGCTTTCTTT.

V is TRBV4-2 and J is TRBJ2-3; 7 bases agree with TRBD2. Germline loops: CDR1 LGHNA, CDR2 YNFKEQ. The CDR3 sequence is 14 residues long. The junction had 1 base not matched to a gene; V was cut back by 1 base and J by 3 bases. As DNA, the CDR3 is TGTGCCAGCAGCCAAGCTAGCGGTACAGATACGCAGTATTTT. As protein: CASSQASGTDTQYF.

This chain connects TRBV5-1 to TRBJ2-5; perhaps TRBD2 as D (6 bases). CDR3 length equals 14 residues. The V end was cut by 4 bases, the J end by 9 bases, with 19 bases between. Germline V gene data show CDR1 as SGHRS and CDR2 as YFSETQ. CDR3 in DNA: TGCGCCAGCAGCCGAGGGGACTTGGAGGCCCCCCAGTACTTC. Translated: CASSRGDLEAPQYF.

V is TRBV18 and J is TRBJ2-7; TRBD1 aligns across 8 bases. The CDR3 length is 17 residues. Germline-derived CDR1 and CDR2 are KGHSH and LQKENI. V dropped 0 bases and J dropped 1; count of bases not matched to a gene: 8. The CDR3 spells CASSPPGSHRGSYEQYF. For the CDR3, the DNA is TGTGCCAGCTCACCACCGGGGTCGCACAGGGGGTCCTACGAGCAGTACTTC.

J is TRBJ2-7 and V is TRBV11-2, with a tentative D call TRBD2 (6 bases). Germline CDR1 is SGHAT and CDR2 is FQNNGV. V dropped 5 bases and J dropped 3 bases, with 17 bases sitting between them. CDR3 length equals 15 residues. The CDR3: CASSRTLAPSYEQYF. In DNA, the CDR3 is TGTGCCAGCAGCCGGACCCTAGCGCCCAGCTACGAGCAGTACTTC.

The chain couples TRBV19 to TRBJ1-2, with D maybe TRBD1 (6 bases). The V end was cut by 3 bases, the J end by 4 bases, with 15 bases between. The V gene's germline CDR1 is LNHDA and CDR2 SQIVND (reference sequence). CDR3 size: 15 residues. The CDR3 is CASSMDQGFGYGYTF. In nucleotides, the CDR3 is TGTGCCAGTAGTATGGATCAGGGGTTTGGCTATGGCTACACCTTC.

The V and J genes are TRBV3-1 (or the pseudogene TRBV3-2) and TRBJ2-6, with D unresolved. The CDR3 covers 15 residues. Trimming removed 0 bases at V and 2 bases at J, with 5 bases between. Germline lookup yields CDR1 LGHDT and CDR2 YNNKEL (reference sequence). Here the CDR3 reads CASSQDIAGANVLTF. DNA of the CDR3: TGTGCCAGCAGCCAAGATATAGCTGGGGCCAACGTCCTGACTTTC.

This sequence joins TRBV5-5 and TRBJ2-7, with TRBD2 matching 16 bases. From germline, CDR1 is SGHKS and CDR2 YYEKEE (reference sequence). The CDR3 consists of 17 residues. The V and J ends lost 4 bases and 5 bases, in that order; junction bases with no gene match: 9. DNA for the CDR3: TGTGCCAGCAGCGCCGGGACTAGCGGGAGGGCCCGGGACGAGCAGTACTTC. It codes for CASSAGTSGRARDEQYF.

This chain links TRBV2 with TRBJ2-7; TRBD1 matches at 7 bases. The trim removed 3 bases at V and 4 bases at J, leaving 6 bases unmatched. Germline assignment: CDR1 SNHLY and CDR2 FYNNEI. The CDR3 contains 14 residues. CDR3 DNA: TGTGCCAGCAGTGACCAAGGGGGCGGTTACGAGCAGTACTTC. Translating gives CASSDQGGGYEQYF.

The chain uses TRBV6-6 and TRBJ2-7; no reliable D call. Between the trimmed V and J ends, which lost 0 bases and 0 bases, there was a span of 9 bases. CDR3 length equals 15 residues. Germline V lookup: CDR1 MNHNY, CDR2 SVGAGI (reference sequence). CDR3 DNA: TGTGCCAGCAGTTACTCCCCCGCGTACTCCTACGAGCAGTACTTC. Amino acids: CASSYSPAYSYEQYF.

V is TRBV27 and J is TRBJ2-7; D ambiguous. Between the trimmed V and J ends, which lost 0 bases and 3 bases, there was a span of 6 bases. CDR1 MNHEY and CDR2 SMNVEV come from the germline V gene (reference sequence). CDR3 length: 13 amino acids. The CDR3: CASSLSAGYEQYF. The CDR3 bases are TGTGCCAGCAGTTTATCTGCCGGCTACGAGCAGTACTTC.

This clone is large within its sample. The gene calls are TRBV29-1 and TRBJ1-4; TRBD1 agrees at 7 bases. This CDR3 is 15 amino acids long. Germline trimming cut 1 base from V and 4 bases from J; bases unmatched to any gene: 6. Looked up from germline, CDR1 is SQVTM and CDR2 is ANQGSEA. CDR3 sequence: CSVEGSGTDNEKLFF. CDR3 in DNA: TGCAGCGTTGAAGGCTCTGGGACAGATAATGAAAAACTGTTTTTT.

The chain employs TRBV5-6 and TRBJ1-1, with TRBD1 identical over 9 bases. J lost 2 bases, V lost 4 bases, and 3 bases had no gene match. CDR1 is SGHDT and CDR2 is YYEEEE in the germline V gene. This CDR3 is built from 14 residues. The CDR3 is CASSITGGNTEAFF. The CDR3 bases are TGTGCCAGCAGCATCACAGGGGGCAACACTGAAGCTTTCTTT.